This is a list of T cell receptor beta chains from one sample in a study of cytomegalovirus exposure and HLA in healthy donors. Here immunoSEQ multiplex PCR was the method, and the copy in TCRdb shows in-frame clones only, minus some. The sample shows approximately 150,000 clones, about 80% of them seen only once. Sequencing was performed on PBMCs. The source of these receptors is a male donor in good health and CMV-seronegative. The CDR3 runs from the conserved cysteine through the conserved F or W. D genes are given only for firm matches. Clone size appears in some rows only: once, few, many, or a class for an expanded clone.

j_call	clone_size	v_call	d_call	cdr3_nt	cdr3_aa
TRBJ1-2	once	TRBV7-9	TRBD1	TGTTCCAGCAGCTTAGACGACAGGGGGAACTATGGCTACACCTTC	CSSSLDDRGNYGYTF
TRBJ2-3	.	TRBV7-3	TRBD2	TGTGCCAGCAGCTTTATCCTAGCGGGCACAGATACGCAGTATTTT	CASSFILAGTDTQYF
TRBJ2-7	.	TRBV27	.	TGTGCCAGCAGTTCGTCAACCAGGGTCCCCTACGAGCAGTACTTC	CASSSSTRVPYEQYF
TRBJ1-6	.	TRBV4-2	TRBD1	TGTGCCAGCAGCCAAGGGGACAGGGACAACACACCCCTCCACTTT	CASSQGDRDNTPLHF
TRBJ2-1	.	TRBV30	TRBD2	TGTGCCTGGAACTGGATGAGCGGGGGGGCAGATGAGCAGTTCTTC	CAWNWMSGGADEQFF
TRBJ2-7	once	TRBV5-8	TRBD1	TGTGCCAGCAGCTTGTTCCGGACAGGGACTTACGAGCAGTACTTC	CASSLFRTGTYEQYF
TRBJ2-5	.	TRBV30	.	TGTGCCTGGAGTGTTCGAGAGACCCAGTACTTC	CAWSVRETQYF
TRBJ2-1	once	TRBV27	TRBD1	TGTGCCAGCAGTCTCGGGACAGGGGTTTATGGGCAGTTCTTC	CASSLGTGVYGQFF
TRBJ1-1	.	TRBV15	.	TGTGCCACCAGACAGGCGGGGCTGCCGAACACTGAAGCTTTCTTT	CATRQAGLPNTEAFF
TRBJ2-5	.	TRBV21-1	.	TGTGCCAGCAGCAAAGGTCTAGCGGGAGGGCCGGATGAGACCCAGTACTTC	CASSKGLAGGPDETQYF
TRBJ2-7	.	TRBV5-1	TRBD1	TGCGCCAGCAGCTTGGTGGACAGGGCGACCTACGAGCAGTACTTC	CASSLVDRATYEQYF
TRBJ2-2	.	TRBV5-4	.	TGTGCCAGCAGCTTGCGGGGGGCGACCGCCGGGGAGCTGTTTTTT	CASSLRGATAGELFF
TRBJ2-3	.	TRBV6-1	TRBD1	TGTGCCAGCAGTGACCCCGACAGGGGCAGCACAGATACGCAGTATTTT	CASSDPDRGSTDTQYF
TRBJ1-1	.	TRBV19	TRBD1	TGTGCCAGTACCCGTGGACAGGTACGAAACACTGAAGCTTTCTTT	CASTRGQVRNTEAFF
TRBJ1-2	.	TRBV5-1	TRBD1	TGCGCCAGCAGCCCGAGGGACAGGATGGCCTCGAGTGGCTACACCTTC	CASSPRDRMASSGYTF
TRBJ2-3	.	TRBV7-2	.	TGTGCCAGCAGCTTCCTAACAGATACGCAGTATTTT	CASSFLTDTQYF
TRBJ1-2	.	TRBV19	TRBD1	TGTGCCAGTAGTAGGACAGGGGCGCCAAACTATGGCTACACCTTC	CASSRTGAPNYGYTF